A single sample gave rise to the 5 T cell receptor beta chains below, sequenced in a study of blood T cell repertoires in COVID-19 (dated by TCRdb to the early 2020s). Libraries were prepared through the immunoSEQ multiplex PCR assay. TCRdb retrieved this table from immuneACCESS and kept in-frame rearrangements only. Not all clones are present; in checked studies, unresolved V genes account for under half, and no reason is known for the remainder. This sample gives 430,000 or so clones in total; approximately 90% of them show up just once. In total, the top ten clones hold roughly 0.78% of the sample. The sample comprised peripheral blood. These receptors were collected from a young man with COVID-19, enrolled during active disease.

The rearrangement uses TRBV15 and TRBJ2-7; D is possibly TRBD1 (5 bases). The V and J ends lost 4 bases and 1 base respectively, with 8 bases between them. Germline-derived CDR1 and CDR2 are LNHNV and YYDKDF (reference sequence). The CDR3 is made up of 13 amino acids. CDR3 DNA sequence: TGTGCCACCAGCAAGGGGTTGTCCTACGAGCAGTACTTC. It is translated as CATSKGLSYEQYF. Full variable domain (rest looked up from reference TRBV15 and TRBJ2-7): DAMVIQNPRYQVTQFGKPVTLSCSQTLNHNVMYWYQQKSSQAPKLLFHYYDKDFNNEADTPDNFQSRRPNTSFCFLDIRSPGLGDTAMYLCATSKGLSYEQYFGPGTRLTVT.

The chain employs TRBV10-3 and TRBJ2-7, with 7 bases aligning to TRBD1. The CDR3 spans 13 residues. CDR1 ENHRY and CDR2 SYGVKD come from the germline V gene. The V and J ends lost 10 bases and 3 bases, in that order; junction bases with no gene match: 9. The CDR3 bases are TGTGCCAGCGACAGGGTTCAATACTACGAGCAGTACTTC. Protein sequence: CASDRVQYYEQYF.

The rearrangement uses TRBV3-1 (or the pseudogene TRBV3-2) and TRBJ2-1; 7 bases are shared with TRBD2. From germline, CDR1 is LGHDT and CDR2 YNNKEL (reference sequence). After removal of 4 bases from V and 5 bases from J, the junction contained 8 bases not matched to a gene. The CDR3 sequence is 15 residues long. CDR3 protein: CASSPLAGLNNEQFF. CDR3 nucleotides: TGTGCCAGCAGCCCTTTAGCGGGTTTAAACAATGAGCAGTTCTTC.

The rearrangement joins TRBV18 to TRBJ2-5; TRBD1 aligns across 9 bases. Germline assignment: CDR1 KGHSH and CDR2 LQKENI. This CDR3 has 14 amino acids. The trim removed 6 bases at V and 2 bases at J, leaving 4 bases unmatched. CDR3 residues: CASSAGQGQETQYF. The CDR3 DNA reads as TGTGCCAGCTCGGCGGGACAGGGTCAAGAGACCCAGTACTTC.

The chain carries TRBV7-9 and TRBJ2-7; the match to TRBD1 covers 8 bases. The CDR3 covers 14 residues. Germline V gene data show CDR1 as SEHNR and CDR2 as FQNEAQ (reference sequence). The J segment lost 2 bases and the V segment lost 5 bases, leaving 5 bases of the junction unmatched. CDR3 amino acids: CASSPRQGTYEQYF. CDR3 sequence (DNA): TGTGCCAGCAGCCCCCGACAGGGGACCTACGAGCAGTACTTC.